The 30 T cell receptor beta chains below all came from one sample that was sequenced in a study of T cell repertoires in ileal Crohn's disease. The assay was immunoSEQ multiplex PCR, and TCRdb's table has in-frame clones only and misses some. The sample lists approximately 3,700 clones; under 75% were seen once. The sample comprised ileal tissue. Source of these receptors: an adult with Crohn's disease.

This clone was counted only a few times. The chain couples TRBV30 to TRBJ2-1; TRBD1 matches 7 bases. With 5 bases clipped from V and 3 bases from J, the junction kept 4 bases outside the gene matches. Germline values: CDR1 GTSNPN, CDR2 SVGIG (reference sequence). This CDR3 comprises 13 residues. CDR3 residues: CAWVRDSYNEQFF. Here the CDR3 DNA reads TGTGCCTGGGTCCGGGACAGCTACAATGAGCAGTTCTTC.

The CDR3 loop is CASSPTGVKQPQHF. The CDR3 bases are TGTGCCAGCAGCCCCACAGGGGTAAAGCAGCCCCAGCATTTT. The chain combines TRBV9 with TRBJ1-5; 7 bases are shared with TRBD1. Germline V CDR1 and CDR2: SGDLS, YYNGEE. J lost 7 bases, V lost 4 bases, and 8 bases had no gene match. The CDR3 contains 14 residues.

The genes are TRBV6-1 and TRBJ2-3, with 9 positions matching TRBD2. Germline V gene data show CDR1 as MNHNS and CDR2 as SASEGT. CDR3 length: 15 amino acids. Trimming cost V 2 bases and J 5 bases; bases outside gene matches: 5. The CDR3 DNA follows: TGTGCCAGCAGTGAATCTAGCGGGGTAGTAGATACGCAGTATTTT. Protein product: CASSESSGVVDTQYF.

This chain connects TRBV11-3 to TRBJ1-1, with a possible D match to TRBD1 (5 bases). CDR1 and CDR2 from the germline V gene are SGHNT and YENEEA. This CDR3 has 13 residues. Between the trimmed V and J ends, which lost 1 base and 8 bases, there was a span of 11 bases. The CDR3 reads CASSLVQGGEAFF. CDR3 nucleotide sequence: TGTGCCAGCAGCTTAGTTCAGGGTGGGGAAGCTTTCTTT. Filled out from reference TRBV11-3 and TRBJ1-1, the complete variable domain reads EAGVVQSPRYKIIEKKQPVAFWCNPISGHNTLYWYLQNLGQGPELLIRYENEEAVDDSQLPKDRFSAERLKGVDSTLKIQPAELGDSAVYLCASSLVQGGEAFFGQGTRLTVV.

The chain carries TRBV19 and TRBJ1-1, with 8 positions matching TRBD1. Germline-derived CDR1 and CDR2 are LNHDA and SQIVND (reference sequence). The CDR3 is 12 amino acids. The V and J ends lost 3 bases and 7 bases, in that order; junction bases with no gene match: 1. The chain's CDR3 is CASSIGQGEAFF. The CDR3 DNA is TGTGCCAGTAGTATCGGACAGGGTGAAGCTTTCTTT.

This chain connects TRBV4-2 to TRBJ2-1; a weak D match, TRBD1 (6 bases). Germline CDR1 LGHNA, CDR2 YNFKEQ. The CDR3 loop spans 15 amino acids. Between the trimmed V and J ends, which lost 2 bases and 7 bases, there was a span of 15 bases. This chain's CDR3 is CASSQYRQAGNEQFF. The CDR3 nucleotides read TGTGCCAGCAGCCAATACAGACAGGCAGGGAATGAGCAGTTCTTC.

The V and J genes are TRBV5-6 and TRBJ2-2; the match to TRBD2 covers 14 bases. CDR1 is SGHDT, CDR2 YYEEEE, per germline. CDR3 length equals 16 residues. V gave up 5 bases and J gave up 7 bases; unmatched junction bases: 7. CDR3 loop: CASSRLAGGPVGELFF. CDR3 in DNA: TGTGCCAGCAGTCGACTAGCGGGGGGGCCGGTCGGGGAGCTGTTTTTT.

The genes are TRBV11-3 and TRBJ2-1; 7 bases map to TRBD2. V was pared by 1 base and J by 2 bases, with 2 bases of the junction left unmatched. Germline CDR1 is SGHNT and CDR2 is YENEEA. CDR3 length: 15 amino acids. The CDR3 sequence: CASSLGGGTYNEQFF. CDR3 nucleotide sequence: TGTGCCAGCAGCTTAGGGGGGGGAACCTACAATGAGCAGTTCTTC.

The chain couples TRBV5-1 to TRBJ2-7; 7 bases are shared with TRBD2. CDR1 and CDR2 (germline): SGHRS, YFSETQ. J was trimmed by 6 bases and V by 0 bases; bases with no gene match: 9. CDR3 length equals 15 residues. CDR3 in amino acids: CASSLVIAGESEQYF. DNA for the CDR3: TGCGCCAGCAGCTTGGTAATTGCGGGAGAAAGCGAGCAGTACTTC.

A word on this clone: A read error may produce the germline difference seen at one junction end. The chain has TRBV5-1 and TRBJ1-4; unclear D gene. The CDR3 contains 16 residues. Germline CDR1 is SGHRS and CDR2 is YFSETQ. The CDR3 bases are TGTGCCAGCAGCTTGGTGGGCAGCACAACTAATGAAAAACTGTTTTTT. Amino acids: CASSLVGSTTNEKLFF. The full variable domain, with the rest looked up from reference TRBV5-1 and TRBJ1-4, is KAGVTQTPRYLIKTRGQQVTLSCSPISGHRSVSWYQQTPGQGLQFLFEYFSETQRNKGNFPGRFSGRQFSNSRSEMNVSTLELGDSALYLCASSLVGSTTNEKLFFGSGTQLSVL.

The V gene is TRBV4-3, the J gene TRBJ2-1; 11 bases align to TRBD2. Losses at the gene ends were 0 bases for V and 9 bases for J; bases not matched to a gene: 7. The CDR3 consists of 16 residues. Per germline, CDR1 LGHNA and CDR2 YSLEER. CDR3 amino acids: CASSQDVSGGAGEQFF. CDR3 sequence (DNA): TGCGCCAGCAGCCAAGATGTTAGCGGGGGGGCGGGTGAGCAGTTCTTC.

The chain couples TRBV11-1 to TRBJ2-5; TRBD1 might be the D (6 bases). There are 14 residues in the CDR3. Germline CDR1 is SGHAT and CDR2 is FQDESV (reference sequence). The V and J ends lost 6 bases and 5 bases respectively, with 16 bases between them. Here the CDR3 DNA reads TGTGCCAGCAGGACGGCAGGGGTAGAGGAGACCCAGTACTTC. Its translation is CASRTAGVEETQYF.

This clone was detected once. The V and J genes are TRBV7-3 and TRBJ2-1; D is unresolved. Trimming pared 5 bases from V and 7 bases from J, leaving 15 bases between. The CDR3 spans 14 residues. Germline V gene data show CDR1 as SGHTA and CDR2 as FQGTGA. The CDR3 nucleotides are TGTGCCAGCAGCCTATTAGGTAGCATGAATGAGCAGTTCTTC. This codes for CASSLLGSMNEQFF.

J is TRBJ2-1 and V is TRBV9; 8 bases are shared with TRBD2. This CDR3 is 12 amino acids long. Germline-derived CDR1 and CDR2 are SGDLS and YYNGEE. After removal of 5 bases from V and 15 bases from J, the junction contained 10 bases not matched to a gene. CDR3 nucleotide sequence: TGTGCCAGCAGTCCTTCGGGGGGGATTTCGTTCTTC. It codes for CASSPSGGISFF.

The chain employs TRBV18 and TRBJ2-3, with D tentatively TRBD1 (6 bases). Trimming took 6 bases from V and 5 from J, leaving 15 bases between them. This CDR3 has 14 residues. Germline values: CDR1 KGHSH, CDR2 LQKENI. CDR3 DNA: TGTGCCAGCTCGATGGCAGGGGATGAAGATACGCAGTATTTT. Protein sequence: CASSMAGDEDTQYF.

The chain carries TRBV4-3 and TRBJ1-1; 7 nucleotides agree with TRBD1. Losses at the gene ends were 4 bases for V and 1 base for J; bases not matched to a gene: 3. The CDR3 is 14 amino acids. Germline V gives CDR1 LGHNA, CDR2 YSLEER. The chain's CDR3 is CASSPDRANTEAFF. CDR3 in DNA: TGCGCCAGCAGCCCCGACAGGGCGAACACTGAAGCTTTCTTT.

The gene calls are TRBV6-1 and TRBJ2-2, with 8 positions matching TRBD2. Germline CDR1 reads MNHNS; CDR2 reads SASEGT. This CDR3 has 15 residues. With V trimmed by 5 bases and J by 3 bases, 5 bases remained unmatched. CDR3 coding DNA: TGTGCCAGCAGTCTTAGCGGGGTTCACACCGGGGAGCTGTTTTTT. Residues: CASSLSGVHTGELFF.

In DNA, the CDR3 is TGTGCCAGCAGCGTGAGCGGGGGGTACAATGAGCAGTTCTTC. This translates into CASSVSGGYNEQFF. This sequence joins TRBV11-3 and TRBJ2-1, with 9 bases fitting TRBD2. The CDR3 length is 14 residues. V lost 5 bases to trimming and J lost 4 bases; unmatched junction nucleotides: 3. The germline V gene encodes CDR1 SGHNT and CDR2 YENEEA.

This clone was detected once. This chain connects TRBV5-4 to TRBJ1-1, with a possible D match to TRBD1 (5 bases). Trimming shortened V by 4 bases and J by 10 bases, and 17 bases separated the two germline ends. Germline V gene sequence: CDR1 SGHNT, CDR2 YYREEE (reference sequence). This CDR3 has 13 amino acids. CDR3 amino acids: CASSHDSPQPAFF. For the CDR3, the DNA is TGTGCCAGCAGCCACGACAGCCCCCAGCCAGCTTTCTTT.

This chain links TRBV6-6 with TRBJ2-7, with TRBD2 identical over 11 bases. The CDR3 is 15 amino acids. Germline V gene data show CDR1 as MNHNY and CDR2 as SVGAGI (reference sequence). The V and J ends lost 2 bases and 5 bases, in that order; junction bases with no gene match: 5. CDR3 in DNA: TGTGCCAGCAGTTACCGAGGTAGCGGGAGGGACGAGCAGTACGTC. This encodes CASSYRGSGRDEQYV.

The rearrangement joins TRBV14 to TRBJ1-2; 10 nucleotides line up with TRBD1. The CDR3 length is 16 residues. Unmatched junction bases numbered 8, after V lost 4 bases and J lost 3 bases. Looked up from germline, CDR1 is SGHDN and CDR2 is FVKESK. The CDR3 DNA sequence: TGTGCCAGCAGCCCTCGGGACAGGGGAGGAGACTATGGCTACACCTTC. It specifies CASSPRDRGGDYGYTF.

The chain links TRBV6-1 to TRBJ1-1; the D is unclear. The V gene lost 5 bases and the J gene lost 1 base, with 11 bases spanning the gap. The CDR3 sequence is 14 residues long. Germline V gene lookup returns CDR1 MNHNS and CDR2 SASEGT. The CDR3, as DNA: TGTGCCAGCAGTTTATCCGGGAAGAACACTGAAGCTTTCTTT. It codes for CASSLSGKNTEAFF.

The chain links TRBV7-8 to TRBJ2-7, with TRBD1 matching over 12 bases. V lost 5 bases and J lost 7; bases outside the gene matches: 9. This CDR3 contains 15 residues. CDR1 is SGHVS and CDR2 is FQNEAQ in the germline V gene. The CDR3 DNA sequence: TGTGCCAGCAGCCCTGGGACAGGGGGCGTGGGGGAGCAGTACTTC. Protein product: CASSPGTGGVGEQYF.

This clone was seen a few times. The CDR3 loop is CASSWGQGQTYEQYF. CDR3 bases: TGTGCCAGTAGTTGGGGACAGGGGCAAACCTACGAGCAGTACTTC. The chain is built from TRBV19 and TRBJ2-7; 10 bases align to TRBD1. This CDR3 is 15 amino acids long. CDR1 is LNHDA, CDR2 SQIVND, per germline (reference sequence). The ends lost 5 bases at V and 2 bases at J; junction bases unmatched: 6.

The V and J genes are TRBV9 and TRBJ2-2; the match to TRBD2 covers 11 bases. V shed 0 bases, J shed 8 bases, and the junction held 6 bases outside the gene matches. CDR3 length equals 16 residues. The germline V gene has CDR1 SGDLS and CDR2 YYNGEE. The DNA of the CDR3 is TGTGCCAGCAGCGTAGGCCGACTAGCGGGGTCAGGGGAGCTGTTTTTT. Amino acid sequence: CASSVGRLAGSGELFF.

J is TRBJ2-7 and V is TRBV21-1; the tabulated D call, TRBD1, remains unverified against the DNA. TRBV21-1 is a known pseudogene. The CDR3 sequence is 17 residues long. This chain's CDR3 is CASSKEWKGQGEYEQYV. The DNA for the CDR3 is TGTGCCAGCAGCAAAGAGTGGAAGGGACAGGGGGAATACGAGCAGTACGTC.

The rearrangement links TRBV5-4 to TRBJ1-1; D may be TRBD1 (5 bases). The CDR3 is made up of 14 amino acids. V dropped 4 bases and J dropped 3 bases, with 13 bases sitting between them. The germline gives CDR1 SGHNT, CDR2 YYREEE (reference sequence). The CDR3 nucleotides are TGTGCCAGCAGCCTGGACGGGGGGGACACTGAAGCTTTCTTT. Translated: CASSLDGGDTEAFF.

This clone was counted a few times. This sequence joins TRBV30 and TRBJ2-7; TRBD2 might be the D (6 bases). CDR3 length: 13 residues. Germline loops: CDR1 GTSNPN, CDR2 SVGIG (reference sequence). Between the trimmed V and J ends, which lost 3 bases and 3 bases, there was a span of 12 bases. The CDR3 reads CAWSLGGVYEQYV. The CDR3 DNA sequence: TGTGCCTGGAGCCTGGGGGGAGTCTACGAGCAGTACGTC.

This chain connects TRBV19 to TRBJ2-3, with D possibly matching TRBD2 (6 bases). V was shortened by 3 bases and J by 2 bases, with 15 bases between the two germline ends. CDR3 size: 16 residues. Germline V gene data show CDR1 as LNHDA and CDR2 as SQIVND (reference sequence). This CDR3 reads CASSIIGRTTTDTQYF. The CDR3 nucleotides are TGTGCCAGTAGTATCATTGGAAGGACTACCACAGATACGCAGTATTTT.

This sequence joins TRBV2 and TRBJ1-2; perhaps TRBD1 as D (5 bases). Trimming removed 4 bases at V and 7 bases at J, with 13 bases between. The CDR3 has 13 amino acids. The V gene's germline CDR1 is SNHLY and CDR2 FYNNEI. The CDR3 bases are TGTGCCAGCAGTGCGGAGGGGCGGTCTGGCTACACCTTC. Translation gives CASSAEGRSGYTF. The entire variable domain, with the rest obtained from reference TRBV2 and TRBJ1-2, is as follows: EPEVTQTPSHQVTQMGQEVILRCVPISNHLYFYWYRQILGQKVEFLVSFYNNEISEKSEIFDDQFSVERPDGSNFTLKIRSTKLEDSAMYFCASSAEGRSGYTFGSGTRLTVV.